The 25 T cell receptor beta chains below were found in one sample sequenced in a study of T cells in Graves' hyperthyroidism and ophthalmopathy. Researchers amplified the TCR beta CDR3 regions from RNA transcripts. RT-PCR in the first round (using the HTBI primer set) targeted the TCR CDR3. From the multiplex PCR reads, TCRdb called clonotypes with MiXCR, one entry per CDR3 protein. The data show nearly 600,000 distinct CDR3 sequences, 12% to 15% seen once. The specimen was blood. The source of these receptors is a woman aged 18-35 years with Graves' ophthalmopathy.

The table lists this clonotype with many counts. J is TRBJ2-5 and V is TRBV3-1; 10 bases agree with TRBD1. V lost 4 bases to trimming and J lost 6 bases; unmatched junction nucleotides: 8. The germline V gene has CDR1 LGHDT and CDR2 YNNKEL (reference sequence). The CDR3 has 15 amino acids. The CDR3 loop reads CASSPRQGAGQTQYF. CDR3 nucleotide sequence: TGTGCCAGCAGCCCCCGACAGGGGGCAGGGCAGACCCAGTACTTC.

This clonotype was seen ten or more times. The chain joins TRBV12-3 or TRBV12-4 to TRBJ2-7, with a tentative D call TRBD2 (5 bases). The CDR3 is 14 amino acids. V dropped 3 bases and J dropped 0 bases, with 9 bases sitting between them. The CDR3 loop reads CASSLQRNSYEQYF. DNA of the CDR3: TGTGCCAGCAGTTTGCAGCGGAACTCCTACGAGCAGTACTTC.

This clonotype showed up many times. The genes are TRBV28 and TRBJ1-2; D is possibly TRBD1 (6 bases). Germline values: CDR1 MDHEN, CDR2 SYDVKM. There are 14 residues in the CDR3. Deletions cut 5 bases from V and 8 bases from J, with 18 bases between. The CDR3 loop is CASSEGGKLSGYTF. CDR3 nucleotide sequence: TGTGCCAGCAGTGAGGGGGGGAAGTTATCCGGCTACACCTTC.

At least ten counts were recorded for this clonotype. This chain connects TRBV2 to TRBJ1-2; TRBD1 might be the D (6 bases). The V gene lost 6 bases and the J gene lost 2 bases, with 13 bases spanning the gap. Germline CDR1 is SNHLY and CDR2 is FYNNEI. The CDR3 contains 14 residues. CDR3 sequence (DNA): TGTGCCAGCAGGGAGGACAGAGGAAACTATGGCTACACCTTC. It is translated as CASREDRGNYGYTF.

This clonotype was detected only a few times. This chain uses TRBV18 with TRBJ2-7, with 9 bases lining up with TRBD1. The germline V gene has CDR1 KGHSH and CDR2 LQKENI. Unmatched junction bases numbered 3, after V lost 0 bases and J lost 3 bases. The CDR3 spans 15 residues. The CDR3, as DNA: TGTGCCAGCTCACCACCTACAGGGGGCCTCTACGAGCAGTACTTC. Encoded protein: CASSPPTGGLYEQYF.

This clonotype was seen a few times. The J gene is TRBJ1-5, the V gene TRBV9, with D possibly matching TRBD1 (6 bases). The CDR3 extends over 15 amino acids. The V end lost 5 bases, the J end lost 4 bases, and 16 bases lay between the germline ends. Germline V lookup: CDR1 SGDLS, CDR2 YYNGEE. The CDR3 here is CASSSYPQGNQPQHF. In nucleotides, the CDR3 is TGTGCCAGCAGTTCTTACCCACAGGGTAATCAGCCCCAGCATTTT.

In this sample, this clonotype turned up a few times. This CDR3 reads CATSRDGGLSTEKLFF. In DNA, the CDR3 is TGTGCCACCAGCAGAGATGGCGGCCTATCGACCGAAAAACTGTTTTTT. V is TRBV15 and J is TRBJ1-4; D call uncertain. V was pared by 0 bases and J by 8 bases, with 16 bases between. The length of the CDR3 is 16 residues. Germline V gene sequence: CDR1 LNHNV, CDR2 YYDKDF (reference sequence).

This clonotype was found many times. The CDR3: CASSIQGGHYGYTF. In DNA, the CDR3 is TGTGCCAGCAGCATACAGGGGGGTCACTATGGCTACACCTTC. The J gene is TRBJ1-2, the V gene TRBV5-5; 8 bases match TRBD1. Germline CDR1 is SGHKS and CDR2 is YYEKEE (reference sequence). The CDR3 is 14 amino acids. Trimming removed 4 bases from V and 3 bases from J; junction bases left unmatched: 5.

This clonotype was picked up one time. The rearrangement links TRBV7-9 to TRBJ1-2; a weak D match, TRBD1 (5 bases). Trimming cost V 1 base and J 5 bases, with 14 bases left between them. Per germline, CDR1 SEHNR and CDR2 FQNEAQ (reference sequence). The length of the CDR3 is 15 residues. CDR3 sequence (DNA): TGTGCCAGCAGCTTAGGGACATCCTTAGCGTATGGCTACACCTTC. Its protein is CASSLGTSLAYGYTF.

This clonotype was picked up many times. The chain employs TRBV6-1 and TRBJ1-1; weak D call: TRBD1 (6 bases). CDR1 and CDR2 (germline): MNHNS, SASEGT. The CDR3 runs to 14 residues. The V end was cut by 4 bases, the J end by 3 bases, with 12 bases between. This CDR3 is CASSAQGRDTEAFF. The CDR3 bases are TGTGCCAGCAGTGCGCAGGGGAGGGACACTGAAGCTTTCTTT.

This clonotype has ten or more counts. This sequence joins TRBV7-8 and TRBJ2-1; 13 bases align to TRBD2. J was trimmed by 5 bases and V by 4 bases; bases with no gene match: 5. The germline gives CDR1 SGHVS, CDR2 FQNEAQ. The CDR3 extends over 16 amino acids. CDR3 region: CASSYTSGRGNNEQFF. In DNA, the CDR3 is TGTGCCAGCAGCTACACTAGCGGGAGGGGTAACAATGAGCAGTTCTTC.

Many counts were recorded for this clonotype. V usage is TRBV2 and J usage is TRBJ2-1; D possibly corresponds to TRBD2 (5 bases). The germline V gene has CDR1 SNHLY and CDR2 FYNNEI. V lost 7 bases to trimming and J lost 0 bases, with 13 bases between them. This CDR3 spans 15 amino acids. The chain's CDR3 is CASKRGISSYNEQFF. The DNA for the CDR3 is TGTGCCAGCAAACGGGGTATTAGCTCCTACAATGAGCAGTTCTTC.

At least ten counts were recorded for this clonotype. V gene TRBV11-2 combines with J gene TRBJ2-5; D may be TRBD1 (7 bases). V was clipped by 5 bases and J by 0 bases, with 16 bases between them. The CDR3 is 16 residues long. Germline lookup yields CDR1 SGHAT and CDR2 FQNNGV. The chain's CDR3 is CASSGRQGLYQETQYF. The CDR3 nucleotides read TGTGCCAGCAGCGGTAGACAGGGACTGTACCAAGAGACCCAGTACTTC.

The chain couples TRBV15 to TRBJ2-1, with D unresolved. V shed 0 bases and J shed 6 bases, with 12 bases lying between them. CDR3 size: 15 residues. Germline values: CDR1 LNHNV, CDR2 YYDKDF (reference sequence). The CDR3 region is CATSRDTAPPNEQFF. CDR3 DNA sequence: TGTGCCACCAGCAGAGATACCGCCCCCCCCAATGAGCAGTTCTTC.

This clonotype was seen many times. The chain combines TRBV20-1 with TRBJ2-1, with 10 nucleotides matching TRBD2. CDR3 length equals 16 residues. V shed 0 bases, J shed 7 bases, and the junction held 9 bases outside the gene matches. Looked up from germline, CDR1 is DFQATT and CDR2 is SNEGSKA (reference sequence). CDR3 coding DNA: TGCAGTGCTAGAGAGGAAGAAGCGGGAGGGAGAAATGAGCAGTTCTTC. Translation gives CSAREEEAGGRNEQFF.

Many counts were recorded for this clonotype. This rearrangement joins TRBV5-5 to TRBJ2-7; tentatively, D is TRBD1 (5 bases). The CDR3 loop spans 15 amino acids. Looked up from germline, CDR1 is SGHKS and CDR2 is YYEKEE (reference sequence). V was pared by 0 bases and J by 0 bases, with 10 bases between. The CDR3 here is CASSLAGFNSYEQYF. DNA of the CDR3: TGTGCCAGCAGCTTGGCAGGGTTTAACTCCTACGAGCAGTACTTC.

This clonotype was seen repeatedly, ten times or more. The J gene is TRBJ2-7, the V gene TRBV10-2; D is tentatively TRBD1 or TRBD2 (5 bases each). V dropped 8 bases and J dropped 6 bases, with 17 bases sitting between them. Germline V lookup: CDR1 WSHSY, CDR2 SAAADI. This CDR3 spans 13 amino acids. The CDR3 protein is CASRWDPGSEQYF. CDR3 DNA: TGCGCCAGCCGCTGGGACCCAGGTTCCGAGCAGTACTTC.

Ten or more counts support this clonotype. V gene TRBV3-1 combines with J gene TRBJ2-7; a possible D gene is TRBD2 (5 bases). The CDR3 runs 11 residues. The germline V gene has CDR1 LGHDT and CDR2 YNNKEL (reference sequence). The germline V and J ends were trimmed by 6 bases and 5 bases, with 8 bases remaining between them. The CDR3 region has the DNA TGTGCCAGCAGTCCCGGGGACGAGCAGTACTTC. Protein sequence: CASSPGDEQYF.

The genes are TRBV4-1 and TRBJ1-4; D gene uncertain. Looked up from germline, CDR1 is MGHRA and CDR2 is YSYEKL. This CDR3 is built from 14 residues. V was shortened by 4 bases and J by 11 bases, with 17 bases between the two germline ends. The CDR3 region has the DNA TGCGCCAGCAGCCCGCTCTCTCCCTCGGGGAAACTGTTTTTT. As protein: CASSPLSPSGKLFF.

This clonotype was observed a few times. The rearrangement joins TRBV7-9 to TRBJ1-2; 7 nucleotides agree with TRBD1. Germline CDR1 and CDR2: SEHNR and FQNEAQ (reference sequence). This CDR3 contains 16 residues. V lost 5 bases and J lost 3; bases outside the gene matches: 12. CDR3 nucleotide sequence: TGTGCCAGCAGCGACCCGACAGGGCTAGGGTACTATGGCTACACCTTC. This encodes CASSDPTGLGYYGYTF.

CDR3 DNA: TGTGCCAGCAAACCTCTACCGGGACTAGCGGAACAGAACACCGGGGAGCTGTTTTTT. It specifies CASKPLPGLAEQNTGELFF. The V gene is TRBV6-2 or TRBV6-3, the J gene TRBJ2-2; TRBD2 matches at 11 bases. Germline V lookup: CDR1 MNHEY, CDR2 SVGEGT. V dropped 7 bases and J dropped 1; count of bases not matched to a gene: 14. This CDR3 spans 19 amino acids.

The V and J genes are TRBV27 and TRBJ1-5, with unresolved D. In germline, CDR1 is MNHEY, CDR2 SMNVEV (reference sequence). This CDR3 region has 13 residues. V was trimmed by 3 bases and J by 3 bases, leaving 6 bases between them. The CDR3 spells CASSFQLNQPQHF. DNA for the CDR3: TGTGCCAGCAGTTTCCAGCTCAATCAGCCCCAGCATTTT.

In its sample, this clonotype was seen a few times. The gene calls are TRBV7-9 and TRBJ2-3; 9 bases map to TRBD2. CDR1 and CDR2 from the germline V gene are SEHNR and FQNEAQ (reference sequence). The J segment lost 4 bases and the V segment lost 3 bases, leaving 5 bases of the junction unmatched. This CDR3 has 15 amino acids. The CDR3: CASSFGGRAPDTQYF. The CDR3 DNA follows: TGTGCCAGCAGCTTCGGCGGGAGGGCGCCAGATACGCAGTATTTT.

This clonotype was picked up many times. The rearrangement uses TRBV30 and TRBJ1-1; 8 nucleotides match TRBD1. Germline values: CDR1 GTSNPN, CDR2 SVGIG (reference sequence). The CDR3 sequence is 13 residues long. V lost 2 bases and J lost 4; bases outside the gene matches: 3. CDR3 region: CAWSQQGGTEAFF. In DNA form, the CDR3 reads TGTGCCTGGAGTCAACAGGGGGGCACTGAAGCTTTCTTT.

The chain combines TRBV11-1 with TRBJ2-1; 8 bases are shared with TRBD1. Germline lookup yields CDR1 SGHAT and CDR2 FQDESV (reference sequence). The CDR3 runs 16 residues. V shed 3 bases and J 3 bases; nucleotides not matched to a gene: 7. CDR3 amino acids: CASSFTVRGLYNEQFF. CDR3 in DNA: TGTGCCAGCAGCTTTACTGTCAGGGGGCTCTACAATGAGCAGTTCTTC. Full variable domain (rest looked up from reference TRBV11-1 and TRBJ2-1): EAEVAQSPRYKITEKSQAVAFWCDPISGHATLYWYRQILGQGPELLVQFQDESVVDDSQLPKDRFSAERLKGVDSTLKIQPAELGDSAMYLCASSFTVRGLYNEQFFGPGTRLTVL.